This T cell receptor (beta chain) is from a study of T cell responses to AZD1222 COVID-19 vaccine. Study details: Second-dose groups at about 4 or about 12 weeks were pooled. The study, taken as a whole, reports: Just a handful of people given AZD1222 tested seropositive at baseline. In the spike-specific TCR repertoire, nearly half reportedly target unmutated variant regions.

Of note for this clone: Its antigen remains unknown.

Sequencing used immunoSEQ multiplex PCR; TCRdb keeps in-frame clones, though not all of them. The sample lists 150,000 or so clones, roughly 88% occurring once. After removal of 8 bases from V and 8 bases from J, the junction contained 9 bases not matched to a gene. The CDR3 totals 13 residues. Germline V lookup: CDR1 SGHVS, CDR2 FQNEAQ. Source: peripheral blood, taken on day 0 of AZD1222 vaccination. J is TRBJ2-1 and V is TRBV7-8, with 7 bases matching TRBD1. The receptor comes from an adult in good health. The CDR3 DNA sequence: TGTGCCAGCGGCCGGCAGGGGGTGGATGAGCAGTTCTTC. Protein: CASGRQGVDEQFF.